This T cell receptor beta chain was sequenced in a study of vaccination effects on CD4 cells after COVID-19. As for the study in general: Antigen-specific CD4+ T cells were expanded with viral peptide pools in the ViraFEST assay before sequencing. General study findings and limits: Infection- and vaccine-induced clones contracted markedly late after vaccination.

Trimming took off 4 bases at V and 3 bases at J, with 11 bases between the two ends. Germline CDR1 reads SGHTA; CDR2 reads FQGNSA. The CDR3 is made up of 14 amino acids. TCRdb keeps only in-frame clones here, not all; method: immunoSEQ multiplex PCR. The sample yields fewer than 75,000 clones, roughly four fifths seen once. Having been cultured for less than 12 days, the cells underwent CD4+ T cell isolation. With respect to this clone: The antigen remains undetermined.

The receptor was derived from a human donor who received a COVID-19 vaccine. The chain is built from TRBV7-2 and TRBJ2-3; possibly TRBD1 for D (6 bases). Sequenced here: CD4+ T cells from PBMCs cultured without peptide, sampled before COVID-19 vaccination. The CDR3 spells CASSSMTGTDTQYF. The CDR3 coding sequence is TGTGCCAGCAGCTCCATGACAGGTACAGATACGCAGTATTTT.